The 26 T cell receptor beta chains below all came from one sample that was sequenced in a study of T cells in Graves' hyperthyroidism and ophthalmopathy. Authors of the study amplified TCR beta CDR3 regions from RNA transcripts. During a first-round RT-PCR of the TCR CDR3, the HTBI primer set was used. TCRdb re-called the multiplex PCR reads through MiXCR, storing one row per CDR3 protein. The sample shows 560,000 or so distinct CDR3 sequences, just over 45% of them seen only once. The specimen sequenced was peripheral blood or thyroid tissue (not recorded which). The receptors come from a woman under 30 with Graves' hyperthyroidism.

The chain has TRBV11-3 and TRBJ2-2; TRBD2 agrees at 7 bases. Unmatched junction bases numbered 1, after V lost 11 bases and J lost 1 base. This CDR3 is built from 12 residues. Per the germline V gene, CDR1 is SGHNT and CDR2 is YENEEA. The DNA for the CDR3 is TGTGCCGGGGGGGGGAACACCGGGGAGCTGTTTTTT. This gives the protein CAGGGNTGELFF. The full variable domain, in which reference TRBV11-3 and TRBJ2-2 provide the parts outside the CDR3, is EAGVVQSPRYKIIEKKQPVAFWCNPISGHNTLYWYLQNLGQGPELLIRYENEEAVDDSQLPKDRFSAERLKGVDSTLKIQPAELGDSAVYLCAGGGNTGELFFGEGSRLTVL.

This clonotype showed up just a few times. Compared with germline, one end of the junction differs, possibly owing to a read error. The chain uses TRBV10-3 and TRBJ2-7; 10 bases map to TRBD1. The germline V gene encodes CDR1 ENHRY and CDR2 SYGVKD. The CDR3 is 15 amino acids. The chain's CDR3 is CASSVTGTGVSEQYF. The CDR3 nucleotides are TGTGCCAGCAGTGTGACCGGGACAGGGGTCTCCGAGCAGTACTTC.

In the case of this clonotype: Compared with germline, one end of the junction differs, possibly owing to a read error. V is TRBV11-1 and J is TRBJ2-7, with 15 bases identical to TRBD2. The CDR3 totals 16 residues. The germline gives CDR1 SGHAT, CDR2 FQDESV (reference sequence). CDR3 nucleotides: TGTGCCAGCAGCCCAGGGACTAGCGGGAGGCGGGACGAGCGGTACTTC. It encodes CASSPGTSGRRDERYF. Full variable domain (remainder filled in from reference TRBV11-1 and TRBJ2-7): EAEVAQSPRYKITEKSQAVAFWCDPISGHATLYWYRQILGQGPELLVQFQDESVVDDSQLPKDRFSAERLKGVDSTLKIQPAELGDSAMYLCASSPGTSGRRDERYFGPGTRLTVT.

The chain joins TRBV9 to TRBJ2-5, with 13 bases identical to TRBD2. CDR3 size: 17 residues. Germline lookup yields CDR1 SGDLS and CDR2 YYNGEE. The V gene end was trimmed by 5 bases and the J gene end by 0 bases; junction bases not matched to a gene: 7. DNA of the CDR3: TGTGCCAGCAGTAGCACCGGGACTAGCGGGAACCAAGAGACCCAGTACTTC. As protein: CASSSTGTSGNQETQYF.

V gene TRBV2 combines with J gene TRBJ2-5, with 10 positions matching TRBD2. Trimming at V came to 6 bases and at J to 5 bases, leaving 3 bases not matched to a gene. The CDR3 runs 13 residues. Germline assignment: CDR1 SNHLY and CDR2 FYNNEI. The CDR3 here is CASRGTSVETQYF. DNA of the CDR3: TGTGCCAGCAGAGGGACTAGCGTTGAGACCCAGTACTTC.

This chain joins TRBV19 and TRBJ2-3, with 9 bases identical to TRBD2. The CDR3 has 14 residues. The junction had 4 bases not matched to a gene; V was cut back by 3 bases and J by 6 bases. Germline lookup yields CDR1 LNHDA and CDR2 SQIVND (reference sequence). The CDR3 DNA reads as TGTGCCAGTAGTATGCTAGCGGGACACGATACGCAGTATTTT. Residues: CASSMLAGHDTQYF.

This chain links TRBV29-1 with TRBJ2-7; TRBD1 agrees at 8 bases. The CDR3 has 12 amino acids. The V gene end was trimmed by 8 bases and the J gene end by 1 base; junction bases not matched to a gene: 4. The germline CDR1 and CDR2 sequences are SQVTM and ANQGSEA. The DNA of the CDR3 is TGCAGCAATGGACAGGGTTCCTACGAGCAGTACTTC. Residues: CSNGQGSYEQYF.

The CDR3 nucleotides read TGTGCCAGCAGAGCTCAACTTCAAGAGACCCAGTACTTC. Residues: CASRAQLQETQYF. The chain has TRBV5-4 and TRBJ2-5; D not resolved. Germline loops: CDR1 SGHNT, CDR2 YYREEE (reference sequence). This CDR3 is built from 13 residues. Trimming left V 5 bases short and J 2 bases short, with 10 bases between.

This chain connects TRBV7-6 to TRBJ2-5; D possibly corresponds to TRBD1 (5 bases). Trimming took 6 bases from V and 4 from J, leaving 18 bases between them. This CDR3 is built from 15 residues. Germline CDR1 is SGHVS and CDR2 is FNYEAQ. The CDR3 bases are TGTGCCAGCAGTCGACAGCAGGGTCGAGGAGAGACCCAGTACTTC. This gives the protein CASSRQQGRGETQYF.

At least ten counts were recorded for this clonotype. The J gene is TRBJ2-5, the V gene TRBV7-9; no clear D gene. The CDR3 is 13 amino acids. Germline assignment: CDR1 SEHNR and CDR2 FQNEAQ (reference sequence). The germline V and J ends were trimmed by 5 bases and 3 bases, with 10 bases remaining between them. This CDR3 is CASSESLEETQYF. DNA of the CDR3: TGTGCCAGCAGCGAGTCCCTCGAAGAGACCCAGTACTTC.

This chain joins TRBV7-2 and TRBJ1-1, with TRBD1 matching over 7 bases. J lost 6 bases, V lost 5 bases, and 9 bases had no gene match. Germline V gene data show CDR1 as SGHTA and CDR2 as FQGNSA. The CDR3 has 14 residues. The CDR3 region is CASSPRRDSSEAFF. The CDR3 coding sequence is TGTGCCAGCAGCCCGAGGCGGGACAGTTCTGAAGCTTTCTTT.

Concerning this clonotype itself: A much larger clone differs by one base, so this may be a read error. The chain recombines TRBV7-9 with TRBJ2-7; D is perhaps TRBD1 (7 bases). V was clipped by 3 bases and J by 5 bases, with 14 bases between them. Germline assignment: CDR1 SEHNR and CDR2 FQNEAQ (reference sequence). This CDR3 is built from 14 residues. Written as DNA, the CDR3 is TGTGCCAGCAGCTTCGGCAGGGGGGACGACGAGCAGTACTTC. It yields the protein CASSFGRGDDEQYF.

CDR3 in DNA: TGTGCCAGCAGCCACGGCCCGGACAGGGAAGAGACCCAGTACTTC. Protein product: CASSHGPDREETQYF. The rearrangement joins TRBV7-9 to TRBJ2-5; 8 bases map to TRBD1. The V segment lost 5 bases and the J segment 3 bases; nucleotides outside the gene matches: 8. There are 15 residues in the CDR3. CDR1 is SEHNR and CDR2 is FQNEAQ in the germline V gene (reference sequence).

V usage is TRBV6-5 and J usage is TRBJ1-2; D unclear. The CDR3 has 14 residues. The germline V and J ends were trimmed by 4 bases and 2 bases, with 11 bases remaining between them. CDR1 and CDR2 (germline): MNHEY, SVGAGI. CDR3: CASSSHAGNYGYTF. As DNA, the CDR3 is TGTGCCAGCAGTTCCCATGCAGGCAACTATGGCTACACCTTC.

The chain links TRBV15 to TRBJ1-5, with D perhaps matching TRBD1 (5 bases). The CDR3 totals 15 residues. Deletions cut 3 bases from V and 7 bases from J, with 16 bases between. The germline V gene has CDR1 LNHNV and CDR2 YYDKDF (reference sequence). CDR3 sequence reads: CATSSRVDSGQPQHF. The CDR3 nucleotides are TGTGCCACCAGCAGTAGGGTCGACAGCGGGCAGCCCCAGCATTTT.

This chain joins TRBV2 and TRBJ2-6; 11 bases are shared with TRBD1. This CDR3 is built from 22 residues. V lost 6 bases and J lost 2; bases outside the gene matches: 21. CDR1 is SNHLY and CDR2 is FYNNEI in the germline V gene. The chain's CDR3 is CASSISMGQGVKKSPGANVLTF. As DNA, the CDR3 is TGTGCCAGCAGCATATCTATGGGACAGGGGGTAAAGAAATCGCCTGGGGCCAACGTCCTGACTTTC.

Worth noting for this clonotype: One end of the junction varies from germline; a read error may be responsible. The chain has TRBV10-3 and TRBJ2-5; D gene ambiguous. The CDR3 consists of 14 residues. Germline V gene data show CDR1 as ENHRY and CDR2 as SYGVKD. The DNA of the CDR3 is TGTGCCATCAGTGGTAATGCGAACCAAGGGACCCAGTACTTC. Protein: CAISGNANQGTQYF.

Regarding this clonotype: One end of the junction varies from germline; a read error may be responsible. The gene calls are TRBV29-1 and TRBJ2-7; D is unclear. This CDR3 has 11 amino acids. CDR1 and CDR2 from the germline V gene are SQVTM and ANQGSEA. CDR3 residues: CSVEGPEERYF. The CDR3 nucleotides read TGCAGCGTTGAAGGCCCTGAGGAGCGGTACTTC.

The rearrangement links TRBV25-1 to TRBJ2-7; 7 bases align to TRBD2. CDR3 size: 15 residues. The ends lost 4 bases at V and 2 bases at J; junction bases unmatched: 8. The germline gives CDR1 MGHDK, CDR2 SYGVNS. The CDR3 nucleotides are TGTGCCAGCAGTGCTAGAGGCGGGAGCGCCTACGAGCAGTACTTC. Protein sequence: CASSARGGSAYEQYF.

The chain uses TRBV20-1 and TRBJ1-5, with D perhaps TRBD1 (6 bases). From germline, CDR1 is DFQATT and CDR2 SNEGSKA (reference sequence). V lost 5 bases and J lost 7, with 9 bases in between. This CDR3 spans 11 amino acids. CDR3 protein: CSARTEQPQHF. The CDR3 nucleotides read TGCAGTGCTCGGACAGAACAGCCCCAGCATTTT.

This sequence joins TRBV2 and TRBJ1-5, with D uncertain. This CDR3 region has 15 residues. The V and J ends lost 3 bases and 1 base respectively, with 10 bases between them. CDR1 is SNHLY and CDR2 is FYNNEI in the germline V gene. The CDR3 spells CASSDQSGSNQPQHF. The CDR3 bases are TGTGCCAGCAGTGATCAGAGCGGGAGCAATCAGCCCCAGCATTTT.

Only a few counts were recorded for this clonotype. The V call is TRBV11-3, the J call TRBJ2-2, with a possible D match to TRBD2 (6 bases). Trimming left V 5 bases short and J 0 bases short, with 16 bases between. CDR3 size: 17 residues. Germline assignment: CDR1 SGHNT and CDR2 YENEEA. The CDR3 DNA reads TGTGCCAGCAGCCTAGGGACTGCGGTAACGAACACCGGGGAGCTGTTTTTT. This translates into CASSLGTAVTNTGELFF.

V usage is TRBV10-3 and J usage is TRBJ1-1; D gene uncertain. The CDR3 runs 15 residues. CDR1 and CDR2 (germline): ENHRY, SYGVKD. The V and J ends lost 0 bases and 5 bases respectively, with 13 bases between them. The CDR3: CAISESPRHGTEAFF. The CDR3 coding sequence is TGTGCCATCAGTGAGTCGCCAAGGCACGGGACTGAAGCTTTCTTT.

In its sample, this clonotype was seen many times. V gene TRBV29-1 combines with J gene TRBJ2-7; 9 nucleotides line up with TRBD1. V dropped 5 bases and J dropped 5; count of bases not matched to a gene: 7. Germline assignment: CDR1 SQVTM and CDR2 ANQGSEA. CDR3 length equals 13 residues. The CDR3 region has the DNA TGCAGCGTTAGGGTCCGGACAGGGGACGAGCAGTACTTC. Translating gives CSVRVRTGDEQYF.

This chain joins TRBV2 and TRBJ1-4; D is unclear. Germline values: CDR1 SNHLY, CDR2 FYNNEI. Trimming left V 1 base short and J 7 bases short, with 10 bases between. The CDR3 runs 14 residues. DNA for the CDR3: TGTGCCAGCAGTGAAGGCCACCTTCTTGAAAAACTGTTTTTT. Translated, it gives CASSEGHLLEKLFF.

The J gene is TRBJ2-7, the V gene TRBV25-1, with a weak D call TRBD2 (6 bases). The CDR3 is 16 amino acids. V gave up 1 base and J gave up 5 bases, with 18 bases separating them. Germline V gene data show CDR1 as MGHDK and CDR2 as SYGVNS. DNA for the CDR3: TGTGCCAGCAGTGAATCCGGGACTCGAACTGGGAACGAGCAGTACTTC. It yields the protein CASSESGTRTGNEQYF.